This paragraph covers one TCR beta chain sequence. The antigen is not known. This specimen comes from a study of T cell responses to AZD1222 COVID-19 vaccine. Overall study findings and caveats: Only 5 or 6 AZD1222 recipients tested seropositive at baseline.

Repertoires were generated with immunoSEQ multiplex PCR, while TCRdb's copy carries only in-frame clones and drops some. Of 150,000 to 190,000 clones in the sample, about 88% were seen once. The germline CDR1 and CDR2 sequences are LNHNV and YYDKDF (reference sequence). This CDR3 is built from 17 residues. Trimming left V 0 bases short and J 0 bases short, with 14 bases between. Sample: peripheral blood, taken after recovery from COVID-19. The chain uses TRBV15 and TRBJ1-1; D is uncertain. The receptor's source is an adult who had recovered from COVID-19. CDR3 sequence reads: CATSRDKFTFMNTEAFF. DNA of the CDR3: TGTGCCACCAGCAGAGACAAGTTTACCTTTATGAACACTGAAGCTTTCTTT. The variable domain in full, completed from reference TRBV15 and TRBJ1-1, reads DAMVIQNPRYQVTQFGKPVTLSCSQTLNHNVMYWYQQKSSQAPKLLFHYYDKDFNNEADTPDNFQSRRPNTSFCFLDIRSPGLGDTAMYLCATSRDKFTFMNTEAFFGQGTRLTVV.